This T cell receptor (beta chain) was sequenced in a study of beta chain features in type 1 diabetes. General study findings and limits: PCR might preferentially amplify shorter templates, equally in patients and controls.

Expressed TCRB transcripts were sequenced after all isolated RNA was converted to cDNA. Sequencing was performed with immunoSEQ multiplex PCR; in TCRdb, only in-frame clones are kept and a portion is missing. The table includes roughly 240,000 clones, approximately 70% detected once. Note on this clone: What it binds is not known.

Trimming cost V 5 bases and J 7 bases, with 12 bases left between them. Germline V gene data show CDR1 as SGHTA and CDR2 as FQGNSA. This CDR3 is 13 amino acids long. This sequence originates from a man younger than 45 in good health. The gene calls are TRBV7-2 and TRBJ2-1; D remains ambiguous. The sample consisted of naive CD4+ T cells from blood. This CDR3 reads CASSPFAGNEQFF. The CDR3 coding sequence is TGTGCCAGCAGCCCTTTCGCCGGGAATGAGCAGTTCTTC. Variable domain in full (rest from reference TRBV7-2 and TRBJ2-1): GAGVSQSPSNKVTEKGKDVELRCDPISGHTALYWYRQSLGQGLEFLIYFQGNSAPDKSGLPSDRFSAERTGGSVSTLTIQRTQQEDSAVYLCASSPFAGNEQFFGPGTRLTVL.